This TCR beta chain stems from a study of technical replicates of blood from four donors. J lost 6 bases, V lost 6 bases, and 10 bases had no gene match. Looked up from germline, CDR1 is LNHDA and CDR2 is SQIVND (reference sequence). The CDR3 is 15 amino acids. Using immunoSEQ multiplex PCR, the repertoire was profiled, and TCRdb retains in-frame clones only, with some absent. Of approximately 59,000 clones listed, approximately 84% are singletons. The J gene is TRBJ1-2, the V gene TRBV19, with 10 bases fitting TRBD1. The sequence was obtained from a human donor in good health. Some clones in this sample may be carry-over from other donors' samples. Material for sequencing was PBMCs. Here the CDR3 DNA reads TGTGCCAGTAGAACCTCCGGGACAGGGGTAGATGGCTACACCTTC. Translating gives CASRTSGTGVDGYTF.